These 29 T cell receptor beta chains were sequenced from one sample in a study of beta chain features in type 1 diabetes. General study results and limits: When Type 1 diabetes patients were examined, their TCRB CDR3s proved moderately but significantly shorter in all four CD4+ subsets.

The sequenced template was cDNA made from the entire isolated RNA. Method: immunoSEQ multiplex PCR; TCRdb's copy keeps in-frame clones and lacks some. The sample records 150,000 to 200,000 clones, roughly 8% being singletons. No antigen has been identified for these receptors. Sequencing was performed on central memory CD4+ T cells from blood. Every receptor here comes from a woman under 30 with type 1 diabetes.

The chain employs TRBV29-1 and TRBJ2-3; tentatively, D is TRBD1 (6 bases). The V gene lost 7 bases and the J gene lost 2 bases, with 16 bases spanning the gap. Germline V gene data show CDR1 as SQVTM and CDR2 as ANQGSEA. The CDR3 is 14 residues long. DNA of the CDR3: TGCAGCGCAACAGGGTCCCAGAACACAGATACGCAGTATTTT. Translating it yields CSATGSQNTDTQYF.

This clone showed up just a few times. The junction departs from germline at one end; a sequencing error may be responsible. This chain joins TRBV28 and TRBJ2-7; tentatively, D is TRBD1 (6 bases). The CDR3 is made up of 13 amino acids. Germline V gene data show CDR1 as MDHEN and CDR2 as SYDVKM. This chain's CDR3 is CATSGTPLGSADF. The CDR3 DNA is TGTGCCACCTCCGGGACACCCCTTGGTAGCGCTGACTTC.

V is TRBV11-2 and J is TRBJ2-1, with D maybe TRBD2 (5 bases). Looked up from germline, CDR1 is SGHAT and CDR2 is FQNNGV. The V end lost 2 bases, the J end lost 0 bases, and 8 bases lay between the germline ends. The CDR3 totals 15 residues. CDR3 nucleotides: TGTGCCAGCAGCTTACAGGCGGGCTCCTACAATGAGCAGTTCTTC. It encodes CASSLQAGSYNEQFF.

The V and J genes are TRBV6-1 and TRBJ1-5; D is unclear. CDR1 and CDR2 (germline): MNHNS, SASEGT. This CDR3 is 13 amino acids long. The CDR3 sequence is CATVAGLRQPQHF. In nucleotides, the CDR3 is TGTGCAACCGTGGCAGGCTTGCGTCAGCCCCAGCATTTT.

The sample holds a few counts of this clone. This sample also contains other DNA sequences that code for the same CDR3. DNA of the CDR3: TGTGCCAGCAGTCTACAGGGGGCGGTGGAGACCCAGTACTTC. This gives the protein CASSLQGAVETQYF. The chain combines TRBV5-4 with TRBJ2-5, with TRBD1 matching over 9 bases. The CDR3 runs to 14 residues. Germline CDR1 SGHNT, CDR2 YYREEE (reference sequence). V lost 5 bases, J lost 5 bases, and 7 bases stayed unmatched.

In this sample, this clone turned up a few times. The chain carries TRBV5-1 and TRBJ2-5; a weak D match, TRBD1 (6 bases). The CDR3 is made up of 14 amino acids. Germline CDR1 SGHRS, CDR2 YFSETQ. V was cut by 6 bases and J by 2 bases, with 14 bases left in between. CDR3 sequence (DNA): TGCGCCAGCACCGTGGGGACACCTCAAGAGACCCAGTACTTC. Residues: CASTVGTPQETQYF.

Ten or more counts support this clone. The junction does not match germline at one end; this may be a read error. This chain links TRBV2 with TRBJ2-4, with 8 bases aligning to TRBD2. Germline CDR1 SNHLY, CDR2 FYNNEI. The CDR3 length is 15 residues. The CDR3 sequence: CASSEVGLAQNIQYF. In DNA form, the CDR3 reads TGTGCCAGCAGTGAGGTTGGACTAGCCCAAAACATTCAGTACTTC.

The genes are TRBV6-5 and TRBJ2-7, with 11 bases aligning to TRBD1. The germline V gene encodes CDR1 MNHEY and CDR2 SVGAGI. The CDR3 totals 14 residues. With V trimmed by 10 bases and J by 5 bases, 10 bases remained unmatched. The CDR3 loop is CAIRRTGGLDEQYF. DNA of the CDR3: TGTGCCATCAGGCGGACAGGGGGCCTGGACGAGCAGTACTTC.

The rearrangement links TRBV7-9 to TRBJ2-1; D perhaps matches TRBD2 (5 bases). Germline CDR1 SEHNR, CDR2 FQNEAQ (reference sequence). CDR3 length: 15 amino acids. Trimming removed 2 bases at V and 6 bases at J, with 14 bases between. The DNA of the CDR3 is TGTGCCAGCAGCTTATTTGTGGGAGTAAGCAATGAGCAGTTCTTC. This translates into CASSLFVGVSNEQFF.

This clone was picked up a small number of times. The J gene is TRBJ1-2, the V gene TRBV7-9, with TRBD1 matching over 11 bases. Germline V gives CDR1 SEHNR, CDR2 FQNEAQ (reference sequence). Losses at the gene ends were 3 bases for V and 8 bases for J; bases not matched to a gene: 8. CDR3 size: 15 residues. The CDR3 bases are TGTGCCAGCAGCTTGGCGGACAGGGGGCTGTTCGGCTACACCTTC. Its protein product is CASSLADRGLFGYTF.

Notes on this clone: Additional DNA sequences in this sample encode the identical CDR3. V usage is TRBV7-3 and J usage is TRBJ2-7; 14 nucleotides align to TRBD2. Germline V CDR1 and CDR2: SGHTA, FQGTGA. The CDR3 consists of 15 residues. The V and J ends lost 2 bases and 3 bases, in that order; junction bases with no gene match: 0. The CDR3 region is CASSLGTSGSYEQYF. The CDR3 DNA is TGTGCCAGCAGCTTAGGGACTAGCGGGAGCTACGAGCAGTACTTC.

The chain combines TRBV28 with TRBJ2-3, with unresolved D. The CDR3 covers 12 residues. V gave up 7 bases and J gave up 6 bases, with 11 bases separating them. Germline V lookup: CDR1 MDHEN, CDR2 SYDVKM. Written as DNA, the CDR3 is TGTGCCAGCACCACAATCGGGGATACGCAGTATTTT. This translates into CASTTIGDTQYF.

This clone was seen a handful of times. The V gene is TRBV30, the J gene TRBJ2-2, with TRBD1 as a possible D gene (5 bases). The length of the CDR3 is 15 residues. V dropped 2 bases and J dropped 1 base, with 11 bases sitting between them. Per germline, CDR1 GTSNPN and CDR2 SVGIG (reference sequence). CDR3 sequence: CAWSLRGLNTGELFF. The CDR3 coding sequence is TGTGCCTGGAGTCTAAGGGGCCTGAACACCGGGGAGCTGTTTTTT.

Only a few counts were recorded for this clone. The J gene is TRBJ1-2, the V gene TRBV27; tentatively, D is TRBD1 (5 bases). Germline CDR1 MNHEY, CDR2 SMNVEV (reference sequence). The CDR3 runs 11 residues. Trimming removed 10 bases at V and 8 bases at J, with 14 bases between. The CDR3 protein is CATEGVGGYTF. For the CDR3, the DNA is TGTGCCACCGAAGGGGTCGGAGGCTACACCTTC.

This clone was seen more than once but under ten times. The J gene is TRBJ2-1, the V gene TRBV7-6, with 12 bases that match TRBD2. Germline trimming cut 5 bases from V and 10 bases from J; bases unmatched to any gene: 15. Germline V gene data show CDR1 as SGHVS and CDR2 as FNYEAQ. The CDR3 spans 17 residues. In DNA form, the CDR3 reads TGTGCCAGCAGCACCTCCGGGACTAGCGGGCCGGGTTGGGAGCAGTTCTTC. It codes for CASSTSGTSGPGWEQFF.

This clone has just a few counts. The DNA of the CDR3 is TGCGCCAGCAGCCAGGGGGGGGCCCACCAAGAGACCCAGTACTTC. Translation: CASSQGGAHQETQYF. This chain connects TRBV4-1 to TRBJ2-5; tentative D call: TRBD2 (7 bases). The CDR3 contains 15 residues. CDR1 and CDR2 (germline): MGHRA, YSYEKL. The ends were cut back, 3 bases at V and 0 bases at J, with 11 bases in the middle.

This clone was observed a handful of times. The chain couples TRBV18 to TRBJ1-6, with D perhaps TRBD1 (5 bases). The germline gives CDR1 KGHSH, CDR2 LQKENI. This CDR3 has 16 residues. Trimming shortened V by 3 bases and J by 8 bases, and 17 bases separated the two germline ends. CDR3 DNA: TGTGCCAGCTCACCCCCCGCGGGGGGAGGATATTCACCCCTCCACTTT. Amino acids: CASSPPAGGGYSPLHF.

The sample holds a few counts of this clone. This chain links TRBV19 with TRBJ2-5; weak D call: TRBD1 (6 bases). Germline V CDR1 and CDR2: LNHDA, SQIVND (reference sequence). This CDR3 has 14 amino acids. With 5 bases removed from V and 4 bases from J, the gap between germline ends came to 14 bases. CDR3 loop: CASSSNRVGETQYF. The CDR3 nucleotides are TGTGCCAGTAGTTCGAACAGGGTTGGAGAGACCCAGTACTTC.

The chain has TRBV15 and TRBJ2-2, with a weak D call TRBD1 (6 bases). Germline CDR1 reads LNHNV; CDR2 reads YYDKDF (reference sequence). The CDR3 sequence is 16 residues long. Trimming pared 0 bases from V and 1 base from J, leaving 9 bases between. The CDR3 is CATSREVQGNTGELFF. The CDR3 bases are TGTGCCACCAGCAGAGAGGTACAGGGGAACACCGGGGAGCTGTTTTTT.

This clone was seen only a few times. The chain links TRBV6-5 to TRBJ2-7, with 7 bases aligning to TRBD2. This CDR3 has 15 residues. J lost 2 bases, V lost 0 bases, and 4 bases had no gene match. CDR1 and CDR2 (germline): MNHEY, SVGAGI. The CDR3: CASSYSGGDTYEQYF. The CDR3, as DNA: TGTGCCAGCAGTTACTCGGGGGGGGATACCTACGAGCAGTACTTC.

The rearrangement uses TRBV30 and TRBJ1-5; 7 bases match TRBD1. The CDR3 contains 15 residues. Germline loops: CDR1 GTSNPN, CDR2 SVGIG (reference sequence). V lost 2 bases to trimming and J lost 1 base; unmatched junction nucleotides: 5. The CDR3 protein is CAWSLTGVSNQPQHF. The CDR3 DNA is TGTGCCTGGAGTTTAACAGGGGTGAGCAATCAGCCCCAGCATTTT.

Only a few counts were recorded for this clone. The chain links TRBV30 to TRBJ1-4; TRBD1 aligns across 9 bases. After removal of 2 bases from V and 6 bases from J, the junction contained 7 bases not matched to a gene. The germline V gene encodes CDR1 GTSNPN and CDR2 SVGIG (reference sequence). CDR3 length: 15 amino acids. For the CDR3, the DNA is TGTGCCTGGAGTTCTATAGGGACAGGGTATGAAAAACTGTTTTTT. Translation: CAWSSIGTGYEKLFF. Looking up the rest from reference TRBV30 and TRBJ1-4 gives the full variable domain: SQTIHQWPATLVQPVGSPLSLECTVEGTSNPNLYWYRQAAGRGLQLLFYSVGIGQISSEVPQNLSASRPQDRQFILSSKKLLLSDSGFYLCAWSSIGTGYEKLFFGSGTQLSVL.

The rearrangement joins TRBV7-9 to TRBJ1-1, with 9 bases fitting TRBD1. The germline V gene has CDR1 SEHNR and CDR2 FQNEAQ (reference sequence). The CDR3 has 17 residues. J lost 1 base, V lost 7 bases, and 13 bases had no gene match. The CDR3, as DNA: TGTGCCAGCAACAGAGGGACAGGGACCCCCTCGAACACTGAAGCTTTCTTT. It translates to CASNRGTGTPSNTEAFF.

CDR3 loop: CASSPGLAGVDEQFF. CDR3 in DNA: TGCGCCAGCAGCCCGGGACTAGCGGGAGTAGACGAGCAGTTCTTC. The chain recombines TRBV5-1 with TRBJ2-1, with 14 bases that match TRBD2. Germline lookup yields CDR1 SGHRS and CDR2 YFSETQ. The CDR3 is made up of 15 amino acids. J gave up 10 bases and V 4 bases, and 7 bases lay outside the gene matches.

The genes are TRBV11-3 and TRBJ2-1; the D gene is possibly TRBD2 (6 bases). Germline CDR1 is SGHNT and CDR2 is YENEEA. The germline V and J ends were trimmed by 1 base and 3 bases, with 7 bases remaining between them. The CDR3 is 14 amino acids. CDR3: CASSLVGGYNEQFF. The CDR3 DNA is TGTGCCAGCAGCTTAGTGGGAGGCTACAATGAGCAGTTCTTC.

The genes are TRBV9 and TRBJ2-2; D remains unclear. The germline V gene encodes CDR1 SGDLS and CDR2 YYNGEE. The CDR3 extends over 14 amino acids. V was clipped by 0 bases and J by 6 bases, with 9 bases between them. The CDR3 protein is CASSVGQAAGELFF. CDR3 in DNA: TGTGCCAGCAGCGTAGGTCAGGCCGCCGGGGAGCTGTTTTTT. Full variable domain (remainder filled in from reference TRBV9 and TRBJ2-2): DSGVTQTPKHLITATGQRVTLRCSPRSGDLSVYWYQQSLDQGLQFLIQYYNGEERAKGNILERFSAQQFPDLHSELNLSSLELGDSALYFCASSVGQAAGELFFGEGSRLTVL.

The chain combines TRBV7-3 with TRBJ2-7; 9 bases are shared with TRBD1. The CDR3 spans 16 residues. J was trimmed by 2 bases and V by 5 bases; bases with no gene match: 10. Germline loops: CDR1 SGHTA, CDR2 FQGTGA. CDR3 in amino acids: CASSNNRDRVPYEQYF. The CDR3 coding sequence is TGTGCCAGCAGCAATAACCGGGACAGGGTTCCCTACGAGCAGTACTTC.

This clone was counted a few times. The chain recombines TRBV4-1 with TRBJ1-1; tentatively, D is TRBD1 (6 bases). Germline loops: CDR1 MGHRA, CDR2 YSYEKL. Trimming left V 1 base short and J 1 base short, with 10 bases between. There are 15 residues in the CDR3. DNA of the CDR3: TGCGCCAGCAGCCAAGTCCCGACAGGGAACACTGAAGCTTTCTTT. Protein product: CASSQVPTGNTEAFF.

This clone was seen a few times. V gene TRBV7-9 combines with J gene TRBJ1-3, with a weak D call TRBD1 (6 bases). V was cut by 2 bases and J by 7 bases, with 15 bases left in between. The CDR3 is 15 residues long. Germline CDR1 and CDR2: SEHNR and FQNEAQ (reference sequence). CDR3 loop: CASSLSQGRVNTIYF. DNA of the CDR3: TGTGCCAGCAGCTTAAGTCAGGGGCGCGTGAACACCATATATTTT. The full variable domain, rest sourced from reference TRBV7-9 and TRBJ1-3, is DTGVSQNPRHKITKRGQNVTFRCDPISEHNRLYWYRQTLGQGPEFLTYFQNEAQLEKSRLLSDRFSAERPKGSFSTLEIQRTEQGDSAMYLCASSLSQGRVNTIYFGEGSWLTVV.